The present entry profiles one TCR beta chain with its context. The entry originates in a study of blood T cell repertoires in COVID-19. Study-wide background: The study drew acute and convalescent COVID-19 samples from the United States, Italy and Spain. T cells, B-cell-depleted T cells, or PBMCs supplied cDNA or gDNA.

Germline loops: CDR1 MNHEY, CDR2 SVGAGI. This CDR3 is 13 amino acids long. V lost 6 bases and J 2 bases, leaving 10 bases between the germline ends. Sequencing used immunoSEQ multiplex PCR; TCRdb keeps in-frame clones, though not all of them. The table records just over 150,000 clones, 85% of them present only once. V is TRBV6-5 and J is TRBJ1-2; maybe TRBD1 (6 bases). Sequencing was carried out using peripheral blood. The receptor's source is a human donor with acute or convalescent COVID-19. The donor label of this sample is uncertain. The CDR3 reads CASSPQGNYGYTF. The CDR3 DNA follows: TGTGCCAGCAGCCCACAGGGAAACTATGGCTACACCTTC.